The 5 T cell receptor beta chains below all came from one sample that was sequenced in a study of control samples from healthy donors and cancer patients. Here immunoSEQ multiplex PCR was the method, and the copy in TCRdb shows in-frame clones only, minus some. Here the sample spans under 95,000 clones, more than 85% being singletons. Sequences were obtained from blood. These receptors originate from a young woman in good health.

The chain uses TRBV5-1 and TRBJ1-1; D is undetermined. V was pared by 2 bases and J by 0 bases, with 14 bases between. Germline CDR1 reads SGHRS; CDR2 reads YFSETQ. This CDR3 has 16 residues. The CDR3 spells CASSFTVSWVNTEAFF. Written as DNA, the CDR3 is TGCGCCAGCAGCTTTACTGTCAGTTGGGTGAACACTGAAGCTTTCTTT.

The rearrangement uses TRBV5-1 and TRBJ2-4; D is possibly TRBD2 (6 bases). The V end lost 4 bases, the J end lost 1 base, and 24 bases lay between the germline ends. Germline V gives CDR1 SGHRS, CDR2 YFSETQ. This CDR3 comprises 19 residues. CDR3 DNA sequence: TGCGCCAGCAGCCGGCGGGGAACCGTCGGAGCCACGGCCAAAAACATTCAGTACTTC. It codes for CASSRRGTVGATAKNIQYF.

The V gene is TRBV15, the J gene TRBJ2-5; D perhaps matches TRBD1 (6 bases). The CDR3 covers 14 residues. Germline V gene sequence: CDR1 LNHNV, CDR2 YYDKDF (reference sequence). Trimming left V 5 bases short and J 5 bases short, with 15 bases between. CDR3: CATSLKGGMETQYF. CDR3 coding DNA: TGTGCCACCAGCCTGAAAGGGGGTATGGAGACCCAGTACTTC.

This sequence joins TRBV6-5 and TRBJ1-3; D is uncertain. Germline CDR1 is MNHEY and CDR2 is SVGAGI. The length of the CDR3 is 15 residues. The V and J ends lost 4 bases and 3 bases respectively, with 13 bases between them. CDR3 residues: CASSSAGADGNTIYF. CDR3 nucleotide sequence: TGTGCCAGCAGTTCCGCGGGTGCGGATGGAAACACCATATATTTT.

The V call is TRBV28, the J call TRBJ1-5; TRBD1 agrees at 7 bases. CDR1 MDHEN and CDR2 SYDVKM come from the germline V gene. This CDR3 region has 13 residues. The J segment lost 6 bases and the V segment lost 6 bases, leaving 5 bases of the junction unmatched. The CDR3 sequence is CASRKGQSQPQHF. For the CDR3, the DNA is TGTGCCAGCAGGAAGGGACAGAGTCAGCCCCAGCATTTT.